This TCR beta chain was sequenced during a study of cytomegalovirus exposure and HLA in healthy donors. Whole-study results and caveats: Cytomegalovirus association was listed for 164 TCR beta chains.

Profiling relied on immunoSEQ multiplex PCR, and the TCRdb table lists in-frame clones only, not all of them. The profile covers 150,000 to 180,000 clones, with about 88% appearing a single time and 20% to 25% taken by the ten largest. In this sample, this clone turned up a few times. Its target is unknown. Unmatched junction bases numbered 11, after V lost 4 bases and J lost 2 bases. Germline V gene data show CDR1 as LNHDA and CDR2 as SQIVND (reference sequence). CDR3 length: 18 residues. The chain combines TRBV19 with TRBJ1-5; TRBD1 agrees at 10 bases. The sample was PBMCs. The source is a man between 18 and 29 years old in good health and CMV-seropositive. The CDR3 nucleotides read TGTGCCAGTAGTAGCCCGGGACAGGGGCGGATAGGCAATCAGCCCCAGCATTTT. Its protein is CASSSPGQGRIGNQPQHF.